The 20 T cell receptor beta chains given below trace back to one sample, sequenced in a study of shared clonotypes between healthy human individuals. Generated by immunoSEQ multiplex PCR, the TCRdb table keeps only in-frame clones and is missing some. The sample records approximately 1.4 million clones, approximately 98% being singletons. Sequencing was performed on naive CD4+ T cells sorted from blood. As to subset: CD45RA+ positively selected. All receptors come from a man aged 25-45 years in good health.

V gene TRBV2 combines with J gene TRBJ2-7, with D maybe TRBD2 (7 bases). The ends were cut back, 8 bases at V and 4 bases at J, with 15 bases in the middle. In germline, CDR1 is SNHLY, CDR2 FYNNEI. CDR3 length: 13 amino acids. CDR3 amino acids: CASGGGGAYEQYF. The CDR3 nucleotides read TGTGCCAGCGGAGGGGGGGGCGCGTACGAGCAGTACTTC.

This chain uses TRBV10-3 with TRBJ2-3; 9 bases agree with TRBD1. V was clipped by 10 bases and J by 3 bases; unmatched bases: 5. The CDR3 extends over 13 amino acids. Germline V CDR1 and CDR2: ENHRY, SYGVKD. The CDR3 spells CATGTGRTDTQYF. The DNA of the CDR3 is TGTGCCACTGGGACAGGGCGAACAGATACGCAGTATTTT.

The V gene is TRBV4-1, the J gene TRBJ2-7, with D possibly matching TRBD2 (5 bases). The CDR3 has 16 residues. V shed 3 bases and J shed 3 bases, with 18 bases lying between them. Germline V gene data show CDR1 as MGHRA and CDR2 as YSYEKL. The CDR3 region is CASSQVTGTPIYEQYF. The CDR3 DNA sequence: TGCGCCAGCAGCCAGGTCACGGGAACCCCCATCTACGAGCAGTACTTC.

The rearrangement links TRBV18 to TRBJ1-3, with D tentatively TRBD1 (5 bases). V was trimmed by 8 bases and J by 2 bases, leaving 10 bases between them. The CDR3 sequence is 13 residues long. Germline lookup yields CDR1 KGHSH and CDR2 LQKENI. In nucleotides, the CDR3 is TGTGCCAGCCTCCGGGACCCTGGAAACACCATATATTTT. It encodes CASLRDPGNTIYF.

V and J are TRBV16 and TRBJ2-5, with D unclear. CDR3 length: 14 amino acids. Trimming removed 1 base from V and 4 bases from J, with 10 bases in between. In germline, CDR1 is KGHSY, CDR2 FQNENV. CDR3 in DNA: TGTGCCAGCAGCCAATTTCCACAGCCAGAGACCCAGTACTTC. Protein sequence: CASSQFPQPETQYF.

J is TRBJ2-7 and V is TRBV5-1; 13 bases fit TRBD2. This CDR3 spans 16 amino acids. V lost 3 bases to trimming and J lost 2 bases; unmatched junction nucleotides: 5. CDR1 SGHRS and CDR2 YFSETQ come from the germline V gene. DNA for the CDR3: TGCGCCAGCAGCTCACTAGCGGGAGGGATCCCCTACGAGCAGTACTTC. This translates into CASSSLAGGIPYEQYF.

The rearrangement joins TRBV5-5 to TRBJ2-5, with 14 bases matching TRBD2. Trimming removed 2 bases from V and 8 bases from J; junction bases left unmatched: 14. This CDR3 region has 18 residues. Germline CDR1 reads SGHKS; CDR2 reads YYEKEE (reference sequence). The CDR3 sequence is CASSFRERLAGGPPTQYF. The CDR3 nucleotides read TGTGCCAGCAGCTTCCGGGAAAGACTAGCGGGAGGGCCCCCTACCCAGTACTTC.

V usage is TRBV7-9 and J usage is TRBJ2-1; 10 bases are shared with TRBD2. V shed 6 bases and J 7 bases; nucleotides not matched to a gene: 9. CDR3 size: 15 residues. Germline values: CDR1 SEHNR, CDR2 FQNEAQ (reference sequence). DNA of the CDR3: TGTGCCAGCAGTAATCGGGCTAGCGGGAGAAATGAGCAGTTCTTC. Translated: CASSNRASGRNEQFF. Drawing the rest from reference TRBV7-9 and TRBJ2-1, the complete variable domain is DTGVSQNPRHKITKRGQNVTFRCDPISEHNRLYWYRQTLGQGPEFLTYFQNEAQLEKSRLLSDRFSAERPKGSFSTLEIQRTEQGDSAMYLCASSNRASGRNEQFFGPGTRLTVL.

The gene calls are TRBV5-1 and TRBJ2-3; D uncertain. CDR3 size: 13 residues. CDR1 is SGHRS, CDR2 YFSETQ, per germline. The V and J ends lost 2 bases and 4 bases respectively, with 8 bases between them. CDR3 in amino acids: CASSFLVADTQYF. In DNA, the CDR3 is TGCGCCAGCAGCTTCCTTGTGGCAGATACGCAGTATTTT.

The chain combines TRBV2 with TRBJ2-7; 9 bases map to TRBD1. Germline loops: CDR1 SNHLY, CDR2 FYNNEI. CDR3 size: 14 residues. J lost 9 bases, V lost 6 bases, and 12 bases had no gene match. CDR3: CASSRDRDPPGQYF. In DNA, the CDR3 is TGTGCCAGCAGCCGGGACAGGGACCCCCCCGGGCAGTACTTC.

DNA for the CDR3: TGTGCCAGTCCGGGCCCCTCCCCGTCCAGACAGCAGTACTTC. Its translation is CASPGPSPSRQQYF. The V gene is TRBV6-1, the J gene TRBJ2-7; D gene unclear. Trimming took 9 bases from V and 8 from J, leaving 23 bases between them. The CDR3 has 14 amino acids. Per the germline V gene, CDR1 is MNHNS and CDR2 is SASEGT.

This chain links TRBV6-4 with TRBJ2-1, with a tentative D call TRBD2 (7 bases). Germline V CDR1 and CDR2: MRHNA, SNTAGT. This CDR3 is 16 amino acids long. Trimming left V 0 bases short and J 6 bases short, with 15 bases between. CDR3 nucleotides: TGTGCCAGCAGTGACTCGGGGGCGGGGGCCCGCAATGAGCAGTTCTTC. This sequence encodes CASSDSGAGARNEQFF.

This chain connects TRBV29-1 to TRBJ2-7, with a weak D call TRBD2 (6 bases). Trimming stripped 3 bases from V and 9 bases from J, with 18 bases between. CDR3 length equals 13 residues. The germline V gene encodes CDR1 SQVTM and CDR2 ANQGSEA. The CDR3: CSVEWTTSSVQYF. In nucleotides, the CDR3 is TGCAGCGTTGAGTGGACTACCTCTAGTGTGCAGTACTTC.

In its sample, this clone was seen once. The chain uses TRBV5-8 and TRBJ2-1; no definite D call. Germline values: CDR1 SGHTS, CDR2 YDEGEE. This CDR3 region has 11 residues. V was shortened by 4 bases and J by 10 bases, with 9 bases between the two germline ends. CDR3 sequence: CASSPLSEQFF. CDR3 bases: TGTGCCAGCAGCCCATTGTCAGAGCAGTTCTTC.

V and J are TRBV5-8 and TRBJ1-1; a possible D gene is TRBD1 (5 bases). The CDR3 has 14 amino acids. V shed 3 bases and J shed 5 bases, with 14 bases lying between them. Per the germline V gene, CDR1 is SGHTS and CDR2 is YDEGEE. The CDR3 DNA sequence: TGTGCCAGCAGCTCAGGGTCGGGCCTAACTGAAGCTTTCTTT. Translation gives CASSSGSGLTEAFF. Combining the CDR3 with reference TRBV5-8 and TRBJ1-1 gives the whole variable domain EAGVTQSPTHLIKTRGQQATLRCSPISGHTSVYWYQQALGLGLQFLLWYDEGEERNRGNFPPRFSGRQFPNYSSELNVNALELEDSALYLCASSSGSGLTEAFFGQGTRLTVV.

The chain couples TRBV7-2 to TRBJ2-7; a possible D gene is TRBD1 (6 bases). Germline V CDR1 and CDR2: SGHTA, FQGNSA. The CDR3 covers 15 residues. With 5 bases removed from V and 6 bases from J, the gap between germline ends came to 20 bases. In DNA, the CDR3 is TGTGCCAGCAGCGCCATGACAGGAGTTGCTAGCGAGCAGTACTTC. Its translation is CASSAMTGVASEQYF.

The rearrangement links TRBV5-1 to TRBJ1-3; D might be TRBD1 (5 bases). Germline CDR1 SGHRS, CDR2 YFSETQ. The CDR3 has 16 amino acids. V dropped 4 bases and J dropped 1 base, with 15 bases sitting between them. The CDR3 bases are TGCGCCAGCAGCGCGACATTGGACACTTCTGGAAACACCATATATTTT. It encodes CASSATLDTSGNTIYF. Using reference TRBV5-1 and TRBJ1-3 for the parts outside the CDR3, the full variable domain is KAGVTQTPRYLIKTRGQQVTLSCSPISGHRSVSWYQQTPGQGLQFLFEYFSETQRNKGNFPGRFSGRQFSNSRSEMNVSTLELGDSALYLCASSATLDTSGNTIYFGEGSWLTVV.

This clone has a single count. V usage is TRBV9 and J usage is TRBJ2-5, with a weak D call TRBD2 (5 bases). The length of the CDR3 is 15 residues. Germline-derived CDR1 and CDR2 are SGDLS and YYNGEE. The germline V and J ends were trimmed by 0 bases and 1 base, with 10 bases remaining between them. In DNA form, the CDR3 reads TGTGCCAGCAGCGTAGTCCCGGGAACCCAAGAGACCCAGTACTTC. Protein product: CASSVVPGTQETQYF.

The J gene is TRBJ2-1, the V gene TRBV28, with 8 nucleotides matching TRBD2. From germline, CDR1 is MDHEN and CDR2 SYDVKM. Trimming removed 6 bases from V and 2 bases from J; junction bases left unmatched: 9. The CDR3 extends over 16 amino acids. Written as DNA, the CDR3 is TGTGCCAGCAGCCACTTCCGGGAGGGCCCCTACAATGAGCAGTTCTTC. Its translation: CASSHFREGPYNEQFF. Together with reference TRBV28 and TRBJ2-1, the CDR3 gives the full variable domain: DVKVTQSSRYLVKRTGEKVFLECVQDMDHENMFWYRQDPGLGLRLIYFSYDVKMKEKGDIPEGYSVSREKKERFSLILESASTNQTSMYLCASSHFREGPYNEQFFGPGTRLTVL.

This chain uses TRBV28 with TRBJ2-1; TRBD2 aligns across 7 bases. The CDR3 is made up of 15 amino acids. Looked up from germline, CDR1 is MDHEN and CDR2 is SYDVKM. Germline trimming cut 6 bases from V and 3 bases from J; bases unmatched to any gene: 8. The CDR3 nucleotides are TGTGCCAGCAGGACCCCTTTAGCGGGCTACAATGAGCAGTTCTTC. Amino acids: CASRTPLAGYNEQFF.